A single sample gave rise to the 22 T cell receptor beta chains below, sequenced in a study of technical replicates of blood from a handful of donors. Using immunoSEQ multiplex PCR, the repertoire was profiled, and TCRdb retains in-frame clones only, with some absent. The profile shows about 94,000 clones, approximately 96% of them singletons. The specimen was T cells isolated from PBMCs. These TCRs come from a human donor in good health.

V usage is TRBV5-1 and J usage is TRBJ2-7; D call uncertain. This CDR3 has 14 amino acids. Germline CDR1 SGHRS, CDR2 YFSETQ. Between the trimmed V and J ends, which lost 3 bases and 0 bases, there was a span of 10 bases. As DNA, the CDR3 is TGCGCCAGCAGCTCTGGGCCCGGCTCCTACGAGCAGTACTTC. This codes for CASSSGPGSYEQYF.

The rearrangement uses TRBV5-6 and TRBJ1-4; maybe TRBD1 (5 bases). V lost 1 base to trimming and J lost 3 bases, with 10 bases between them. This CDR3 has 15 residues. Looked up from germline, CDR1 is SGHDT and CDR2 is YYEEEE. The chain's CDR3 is CASSLSVRANEKLFF. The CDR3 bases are TGTGCCAGCAGCTTGTCCGTCAGGGCTAATGAAAAACTGTTTTTT.

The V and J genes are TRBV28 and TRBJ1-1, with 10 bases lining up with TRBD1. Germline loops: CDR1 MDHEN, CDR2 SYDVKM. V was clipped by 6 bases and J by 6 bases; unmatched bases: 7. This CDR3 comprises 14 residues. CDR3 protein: CASRRGQGWAEAFF. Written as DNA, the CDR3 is TGTGCCAGCAGGCGGGGACAGGGGTGGGCTGAAGCTTTCTTT.

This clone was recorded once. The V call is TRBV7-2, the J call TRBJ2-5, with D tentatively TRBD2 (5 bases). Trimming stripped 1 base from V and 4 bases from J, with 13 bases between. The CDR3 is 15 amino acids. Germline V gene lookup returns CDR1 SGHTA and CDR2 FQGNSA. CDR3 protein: CASSLGIRRRETQYF. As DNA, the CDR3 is TGTGCCAGCAGCTTAGGTATCAGGAGGAGAGAGACCCAGTACTTC. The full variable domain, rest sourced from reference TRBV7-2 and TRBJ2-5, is GAGVSQSPSNKVTEKGKDVELRCDPISGHTALYWYRQSLGQGLEFLIYFQGNSAPDKSGLPSDRFSAERTGGSVSTLTIQRTQQEDSAVYLCASSLGIRRRETQYFGPGTRLLVL.

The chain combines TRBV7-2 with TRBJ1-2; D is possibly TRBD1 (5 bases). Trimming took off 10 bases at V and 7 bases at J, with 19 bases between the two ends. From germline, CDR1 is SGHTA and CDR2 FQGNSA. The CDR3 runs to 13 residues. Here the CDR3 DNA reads TGTGCCACCGACAGTCTGGGCTATGGTGGCTACACCTTC. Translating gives CATDSLGYGGYTF. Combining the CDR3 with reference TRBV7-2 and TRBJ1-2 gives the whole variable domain GAGVSQSPSNKVTEKGKDVELRCDPISGHTALYWYRQSLGQGLEFLIYFQGNSAPDKSGLPSDRFSAERTGGSVSTLTIQRTQQEDSAVYLCATDSLGYGGYTFGSGTRLTVV.

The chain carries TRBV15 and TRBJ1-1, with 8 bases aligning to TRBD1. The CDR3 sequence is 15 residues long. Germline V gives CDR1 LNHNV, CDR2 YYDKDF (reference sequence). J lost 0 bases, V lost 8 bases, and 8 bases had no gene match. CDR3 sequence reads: CATGTRTGMNTEAFF. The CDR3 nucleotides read TGTGCCACCGGCACCCGGACAGGGATGAACACTGAAGCTTTCTTT. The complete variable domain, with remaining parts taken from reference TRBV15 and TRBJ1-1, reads DAMVIQNPRYQVTQFGKPVTLSCSQTLNHNVMYWYQQKSSQAPKLLFHYYDKDFNNEADTPDNFQSRRPNTSFCFLDIRSPGLGDTAMYLCATGTRTGMNTEAFFGQGTRLTVV.

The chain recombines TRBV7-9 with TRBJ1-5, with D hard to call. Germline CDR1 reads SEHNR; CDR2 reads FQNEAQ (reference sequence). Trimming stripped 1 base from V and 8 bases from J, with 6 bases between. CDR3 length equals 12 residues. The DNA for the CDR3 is TGTGCCAGCAGCTTAGGTCAAAAGCCCCAGCATTTT. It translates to CASSLGQKPQHF.

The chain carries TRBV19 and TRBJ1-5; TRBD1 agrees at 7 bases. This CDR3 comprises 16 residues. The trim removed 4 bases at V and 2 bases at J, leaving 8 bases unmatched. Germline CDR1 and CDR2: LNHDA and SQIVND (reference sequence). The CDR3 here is CASSTDRAGGNQPQHF. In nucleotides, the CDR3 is TGTGCCAGTAGTACCGACAGGGCGGGTGGCAATCAGCCCCAGCATTTT.

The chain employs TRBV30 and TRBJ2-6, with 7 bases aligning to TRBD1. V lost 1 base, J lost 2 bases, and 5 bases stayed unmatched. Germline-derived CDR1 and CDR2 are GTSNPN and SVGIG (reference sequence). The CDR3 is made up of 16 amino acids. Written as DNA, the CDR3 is TGTGCCTGGAGTGCCGGGACAGTGCCTGGGGCCAACGTCCTGACTTTC. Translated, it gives CAWSAGTVPGANVLTF.

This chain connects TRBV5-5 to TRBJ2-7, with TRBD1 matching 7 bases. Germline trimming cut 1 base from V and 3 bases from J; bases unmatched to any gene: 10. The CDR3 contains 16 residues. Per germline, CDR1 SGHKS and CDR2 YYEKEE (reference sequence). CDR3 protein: CASSLTGTAAFYEQYF. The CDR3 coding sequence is TGTGCCAGCAGCTTGACCGGGACAGCCGCCTTCTACGAGCAGTACTTC. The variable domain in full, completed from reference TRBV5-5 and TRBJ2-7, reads DAGVTQSPTHLIKTRGQQVTLRCSPISGHKSVSWYQQVLGQGPQFIFQYYEKEERGRGNFPDRFSARQFPNYSSELNVNALLLGDSALYLCASSLTGTAAFYEQYFGPGTRLTVT.

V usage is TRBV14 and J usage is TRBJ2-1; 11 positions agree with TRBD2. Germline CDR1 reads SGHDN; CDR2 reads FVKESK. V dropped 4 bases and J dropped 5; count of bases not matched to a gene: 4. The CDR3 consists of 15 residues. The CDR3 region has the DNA TGTGCCAGCAGCCTTAGCGGGAGGGCCAACAATGAGCAGTTCTTC. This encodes CASSLSGRANNEQFF.

As DNA, the CDR3 is TGTGCCATCACCACTAACCTGGAGACTGAAGCTTTCTTT. Its translation is CAITTNLETEAFF. The rearrangement links TRBV10-3 to TRBJ1-1; D uncertain. In germline, CDR1 is ENHRY, CDR2 SYGVKD. With 7 bases removed from V and 5 bases from J, the gap between germline ends came to 14 bases. CDR3 length: 13 amino acids.

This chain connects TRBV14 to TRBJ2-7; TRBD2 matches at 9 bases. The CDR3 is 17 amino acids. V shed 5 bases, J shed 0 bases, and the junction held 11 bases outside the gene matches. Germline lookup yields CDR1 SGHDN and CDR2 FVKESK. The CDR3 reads CASSYKTSGVSSYEQYF. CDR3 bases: TGTGCCAGCAGCTACAAGACTAGCGGCGTAAGCTCCTACGAGCAGTACTTC. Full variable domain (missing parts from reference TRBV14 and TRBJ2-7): EAGVTQFPSHSVIEKGQTVTLRCDPISGHDNLYWYRRVMGKEIKFLLHFVKESKQDESGMPNNRFLAERTGGTYSTLKVQPAELEDSGVYFCASSYKTSGVSSYEQYFGPGTRLTVT.

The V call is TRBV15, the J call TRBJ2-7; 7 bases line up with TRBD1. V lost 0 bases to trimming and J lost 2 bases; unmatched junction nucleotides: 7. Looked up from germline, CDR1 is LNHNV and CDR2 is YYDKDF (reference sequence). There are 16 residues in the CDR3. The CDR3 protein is CATSREGTASTYEQYF. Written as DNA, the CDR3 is TGTGCCACCAGCAGAGAAGGGACAGCCTCTACCTACGAGCAGTACTTC.

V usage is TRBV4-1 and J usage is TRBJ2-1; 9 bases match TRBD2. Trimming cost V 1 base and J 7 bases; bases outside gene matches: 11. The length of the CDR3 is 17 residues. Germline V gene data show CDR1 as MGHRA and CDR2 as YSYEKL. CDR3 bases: TGCGCCAGCAGCCAAGCCCTAGATCGCGGGAGGGAGAATGAGCAGTTCTTC. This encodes CASSQALDRGRENEQFF.

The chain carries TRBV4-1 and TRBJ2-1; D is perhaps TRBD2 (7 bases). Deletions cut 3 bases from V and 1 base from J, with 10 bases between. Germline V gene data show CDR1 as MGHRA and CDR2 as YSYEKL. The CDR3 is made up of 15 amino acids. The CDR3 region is CASSHGGHSYNEQFF. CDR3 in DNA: TGCGCCAGCAGCCACGGGGGGCATTCCTACAATGAGCAGTTCTTC.

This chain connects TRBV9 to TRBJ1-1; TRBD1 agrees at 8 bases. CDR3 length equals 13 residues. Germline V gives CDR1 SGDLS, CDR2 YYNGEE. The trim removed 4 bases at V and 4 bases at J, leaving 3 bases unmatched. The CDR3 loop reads CASSSTGGTEAFF. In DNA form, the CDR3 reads TGTGCCAGCAGCTCCACAGGGGGCACTGAAGCTTTCTTT.

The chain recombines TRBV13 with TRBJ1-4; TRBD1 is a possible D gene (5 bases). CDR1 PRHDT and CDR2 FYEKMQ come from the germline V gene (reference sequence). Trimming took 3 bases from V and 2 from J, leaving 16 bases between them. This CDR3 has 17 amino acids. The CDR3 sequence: CASSFLGEGTTNEKLFF. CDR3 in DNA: TGTGCCAGCAGCTTCCTTGGGGAGGGGACGACTAATGAAAAACTGTTTTTT.

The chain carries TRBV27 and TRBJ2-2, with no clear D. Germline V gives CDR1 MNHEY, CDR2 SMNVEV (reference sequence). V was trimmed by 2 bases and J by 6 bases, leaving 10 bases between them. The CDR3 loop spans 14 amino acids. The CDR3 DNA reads TGTGCCAGCAGTTTAAGACTCGCTGCCGGGGAGCTGTTTTTT. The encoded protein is CASSLRLAAGELFF.

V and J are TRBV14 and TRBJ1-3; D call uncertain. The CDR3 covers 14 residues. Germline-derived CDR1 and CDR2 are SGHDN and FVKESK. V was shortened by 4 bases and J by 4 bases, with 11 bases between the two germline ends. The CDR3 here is CASSPYRSGNTIYF. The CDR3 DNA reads TGTGCCAGCAGCCCCTACCGGTCGGGAAACACCATATATTTT.

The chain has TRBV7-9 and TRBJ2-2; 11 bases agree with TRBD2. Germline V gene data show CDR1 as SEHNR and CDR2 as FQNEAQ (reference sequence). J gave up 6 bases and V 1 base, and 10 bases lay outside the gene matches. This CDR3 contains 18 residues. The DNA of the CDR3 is TGTGCCAGCAGCTTAGAGGTCCCACTAGCGGGAGTTTCCGGGGAGCTGTTTTTT. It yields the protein CASSLEVPLAGVSGELFF.

CDR3 nucleotides: TGTGCCAGTAGTGGTTCGCAGGGGGTTTTTTACGAGCAGTACTTC. Its translation is CASSGSQGVFYEQYF. The rearrangement links TRBV19 to TRBJ2-7; 7 positions match TRBD1. Unmatched junction bases numbered 11, after V lost 5 bases and J lost 4 bases. The CDR3 contains 15 residues. Per the germline V gene, CDR1 is LNHDA and CDR2 is SQIVND (reference sequence).